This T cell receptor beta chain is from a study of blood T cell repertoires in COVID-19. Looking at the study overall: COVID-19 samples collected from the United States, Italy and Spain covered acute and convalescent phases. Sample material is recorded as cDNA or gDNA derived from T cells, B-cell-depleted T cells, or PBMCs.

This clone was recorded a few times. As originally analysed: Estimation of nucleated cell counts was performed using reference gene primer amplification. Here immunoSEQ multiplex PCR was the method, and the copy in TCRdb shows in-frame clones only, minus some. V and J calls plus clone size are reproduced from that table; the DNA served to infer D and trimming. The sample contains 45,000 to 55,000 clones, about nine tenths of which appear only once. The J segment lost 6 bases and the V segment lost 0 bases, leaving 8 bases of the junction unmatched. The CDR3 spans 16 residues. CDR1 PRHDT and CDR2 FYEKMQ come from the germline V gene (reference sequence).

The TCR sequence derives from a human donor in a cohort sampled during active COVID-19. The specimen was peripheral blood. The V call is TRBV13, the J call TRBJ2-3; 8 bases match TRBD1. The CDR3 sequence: CASSLGARGLVDTQYF. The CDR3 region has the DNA TGTGCCAGCAGCTTAGGCGCCAGGGGGCTGGTGGATACGCAGTATTTT. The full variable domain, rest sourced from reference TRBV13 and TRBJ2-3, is AAGVIQSPRHLIKEKRETATLKCYPIPRHDTVYWYQQGPGQDPQFLISFYEKMQSDKGSIPDRFSAQQFSDYHSELNMSSLELGDSALYFCASSLGARGLVDTQYFGPGTRLTVL.